The T cell receptor (beta chain) under discussion was sequenced for a study of OX40 agonist ivuxolimab in advanced cancers. Study-wide background: Participants, 70% to 90% male, averaged around 64 years of age, ranging from 23 to 79. Of the patients, three showed partial responses, one with hepatocellular carcinoma and two with cutaneous melanoma. Study-level findings and limits: Within 6 weeks, CD4+ and CD8+ blood T cells expanded clonally at 0.1 to 3.0 mg/kg.

As concerns this clone: Its antigen is as yet unknown.

This table comes from immunoSEQ multiplex PCR, and its TCRdb copy is limited to in-frame clones, with some not included. The table lists under 75,000 clones, roughly nine tenths of them singletons. Germline-derived CDR1 and CDR2 are SGHKS and YYEKEE (reference sequence). The CDR3 loop spans 15 amino acids. The V and J ends lost 0 bases and 3 bases, in that order; junction bases with no gene match: 1. Collection of blood occurred at baseline, at cycle 4 day 1, and at cycle 7 day 1. V gene TRBV5-5 combines with J gene TRBJ1-3; 9 bases map to TRBD1. This sample comprised CD4+ or CD8+ T cells sorted from blood, obtained in a trial of the OX40 agonist ivuxolimab. The sequence was collected from an adult with an advanced solid tumor such as melanoma, head and neck, liver or kidney cancer. The CDR3 region has the DNA TGTGCCAGCAGCTTGGGGGACAGGGTTGGAAACACCATATATTTT. It translates to CASSLGDRVGNTIYF.